This T cell receptor (beta chain) was retrieved from a study of OX40 agonist ivuxolimab in advanced cancers. The ends were cut back, 4 bases at V and 1 base at J, with 7 bases in the middle. The CDR3 totals 13 residues. The germline gives CDR1 MNHEY, CDR2 SVGAGI. Some clones are missing from TCRdb's copy, which holds only in-frame ones; the method was immunoSEQ multiplex PCR. The sample carries under 95,000 clones, more than 85% recorded once. The source of this sequence is an adult with an advanced solid tumor such as melanoma, head and neck, liver or kidney cancer. The sequencing here drew on CD4+ or CD8+ T cells sorted from blood, taken in a trial of the OX40 agonist ivuxolimab. The V call is TRBV6-5, the J call TRBJ1-1; D is possibly TRBD1 (5 bases). This CDR3 is CASSFRENTEAFF. For the CDR3, the DNA is TGTGCCAGCAGTTTCAGGGAGAACACTGAAGCTTTCTTT.